These 3 T cell receptor beta chains came from one sample sequenced in a study of blood T cell repertoires in COVID-19. Assay: immunoSEQ multiplex PCR; the TCRdb copy retains only in-frame clones and omits some. Of 400,000 to 500,000 clones in the sample, around nine tenths were seen once. Source material: PBMCs or T cells enriched from blood (not recorded which). Source of these receptors: a woman aged 40 to 55 who had recovered from COVID-19.

The V gene is TRBV7-2, the J gene TRBJ2-7, with TRBD2 matching 9 bases. This CDR3 spans 15 amino acids. J was trimmed by 2 bases and V by 5 bases; bases with no gene match: 7. Germline CDR1 and CDR2: SGHTA and FQGNSA. The CDR3 sequence is CASSPQAGGPYEQYF. CDR3 DNA sequence: TGTGCCAGCAGCCCACAGGCGGGAGGGCCCTACGAGCAGTACTTC.

This clone has a single count. The chain employs TRBV11-2 and TRBJ2-5; 11 nucleotides line up with TRBD2. Trimming cost V 3 bases and J 5 bases; bases outside gene matches: 14. This CDR3 has 18 residues. The germline V gene encodes CDR1 SGHAT and CDR2 FQNNGV. The DNA for the CDR3 is TGTGCCAGCAGCTTCCCGCGGGGGGGACTAGCGGTCGGGGAGACCCAGTACTTC. This sequence encodes CASSFPRGGLAVGETQYF.

The CDR3 DNA reads TGTGCCAGCAGCAGACTAGCGGGAGAGGATGAGCAGTTCTTC. Encoded protein: CASSRLAGEDEQFF. The chain carries TRBV2 and TRBJ2-1; 12 bases map to TRBD2. This CDR3 has 14 amino acids. Trimming took 6 bases from V and 8 from J; bases not matched to a gene: 5. Germline CDR1 SNHLY, CDR2 FYNNEI.